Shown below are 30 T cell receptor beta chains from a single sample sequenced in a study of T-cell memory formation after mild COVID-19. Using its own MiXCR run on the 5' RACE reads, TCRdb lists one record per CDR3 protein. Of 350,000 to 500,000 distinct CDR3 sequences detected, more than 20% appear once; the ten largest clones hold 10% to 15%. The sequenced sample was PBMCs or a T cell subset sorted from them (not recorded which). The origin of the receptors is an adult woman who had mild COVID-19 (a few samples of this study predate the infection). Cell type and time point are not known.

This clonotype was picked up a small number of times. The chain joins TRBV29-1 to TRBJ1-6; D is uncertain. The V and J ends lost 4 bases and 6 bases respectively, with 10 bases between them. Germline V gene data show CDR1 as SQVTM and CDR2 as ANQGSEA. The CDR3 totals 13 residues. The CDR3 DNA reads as TGCAGCGTTGCATGGGGTTCTAATTCACCCCTCCACTTT. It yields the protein CSVAWGSNSPLHF.

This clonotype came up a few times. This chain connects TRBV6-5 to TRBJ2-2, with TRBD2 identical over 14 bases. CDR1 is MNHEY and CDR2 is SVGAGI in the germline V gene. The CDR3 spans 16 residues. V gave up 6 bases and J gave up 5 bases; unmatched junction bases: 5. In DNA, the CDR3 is TGTGCCAGCAGCCGACTAGCGGGAGGGGGGACCGGGGAGCTGTTTTTT. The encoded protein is CASSRLAGGGTGELFF.

This CDR3 is CATSRDPAGELFF. CDR3 sequence (DNA): TGTGCCACCAGCAGAGATCCCGCCGGGGAGCTGTTTTTT. The chain is built from TRBV15 and TRBJ2-2; no clear D. Germline CDR1 is LNHNV and CDR2 is YYDKDF (reference sequence). V lost 0 bases, J lost 6 bases, and 5 bases lay in between. The CDR3 consists of 13 residues.

CDR3: CASIDTGTYEQYF. The CDR3 DNA reads as TGTGCCAGCATTGACACAGGGACCTACGAGCAGTACTTC. V is TRBV28 and J is TRBJ2-7; D possibly corresponds to TRBD1 (6 bases). With 7 bases removed from V and 2 bases from J, the gap between germline ends came to 12 bases. The CDR3 covers 13 residues. The germline CDR1 and CDR2 sequences are MDHEN and SYDVKM.

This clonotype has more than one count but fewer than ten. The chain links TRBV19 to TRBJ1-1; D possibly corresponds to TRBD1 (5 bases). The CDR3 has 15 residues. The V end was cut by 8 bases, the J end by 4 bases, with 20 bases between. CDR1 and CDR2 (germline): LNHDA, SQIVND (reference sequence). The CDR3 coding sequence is TGTGCCAGTTTTCTTGTTGGGGGAAGGGGCACTGAAGCTTTCTTT. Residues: CASFLVGGRGTEAFF.

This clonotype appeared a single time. Written as DNA, the CDR3 is TGTGCCACCAGTGGTCGGCAGGGCAATGGCTACACCTTC. Translation: CATSGRQGNGYTF. V usage is TRBV24-1 and J usage is TRBJ1-2; possibly TRBD1 for D (5 bases). CDR1 and CDR2 from the germline V gene are KGHDR and SFDVKD. V gave up 5 bases and J gave up 6 bases, with 12 bases separating them. The CDR3 has 13 residues.

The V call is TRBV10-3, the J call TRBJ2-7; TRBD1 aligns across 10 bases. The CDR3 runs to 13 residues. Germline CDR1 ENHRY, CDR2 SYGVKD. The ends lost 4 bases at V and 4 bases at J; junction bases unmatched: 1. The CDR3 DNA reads TGTGCCATCAGTGGGGGACAGGGGTACGAGCAGTACTTC. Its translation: CAISGGQGYEQYF.

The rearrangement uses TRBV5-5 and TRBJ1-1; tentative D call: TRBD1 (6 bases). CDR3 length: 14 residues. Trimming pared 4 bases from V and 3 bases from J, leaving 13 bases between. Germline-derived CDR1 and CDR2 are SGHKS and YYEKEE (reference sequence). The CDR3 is CASSKVNRDTEAFF. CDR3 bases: TGTGCCAGCAGCAAGGTAAACAGGGACACTGAAGCTTTCTTT. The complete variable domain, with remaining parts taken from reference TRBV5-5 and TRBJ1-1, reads DAGVTQSPTHLIKTRGQQVTLRCSPISGHKSVSWYQQVLGQGPQFIFQYYEKEERGRGNFPDRFSARQFPNYSSELNVNALLLGDSALYLCASSKVNRDTEAFFGQGTRLTVV.

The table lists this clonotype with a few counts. CDR3 coding DNA: TGTGCCAGCAGCGTAGCGTCTAGCGGTTACTCCAATGAGCAGTTCTTC. This encodes CASSVASSGYSNEQFF. V gene TRBV9 combines with J gene TRBJ2-1, with 7 bases matching TRBD2. V lost 0 bases, J lost 6 bases, and 9 bases stayed unmatched. Germline assignment: CDR1 SGDLS and CDR2 YYNGEE. The CDR3 loop spans 16 amino acids.

The CDR3 loop is CSAMGLAGGYNEQFF. CDR3 DNA: TGCAGTGCGATGGGACTAGCGGGGGGTTACAATGAGCAGTTCTTC. The chain employs TRBV20-1 and TRBJ2-1; TRBD2 matches at 15 bases. The CDR3 covers 15 residues. Germline V gene data show CDR1 as DFQATT and CDR2 as SNEGSKA (reference sequence). Trimming at V came to 6 bases and at J to 4 bases, leaving 4 bases not matched to a gene.

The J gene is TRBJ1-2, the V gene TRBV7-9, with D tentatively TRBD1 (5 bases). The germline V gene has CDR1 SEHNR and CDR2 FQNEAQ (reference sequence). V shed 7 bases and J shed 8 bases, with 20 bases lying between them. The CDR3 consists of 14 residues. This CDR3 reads CASILMDTPGGYTF. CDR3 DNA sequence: TGTGCCAGCATCCTGATGGACACCCCCGGGGGCTACACCTTC.

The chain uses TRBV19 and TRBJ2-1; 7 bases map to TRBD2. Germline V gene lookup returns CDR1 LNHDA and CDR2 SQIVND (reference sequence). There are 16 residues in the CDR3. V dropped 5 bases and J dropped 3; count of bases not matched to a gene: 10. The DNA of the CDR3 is TGTGCCAGTAGTTCCGCTAGCGGTTTGGACTACAATGAGCAGTTCTTC. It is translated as CASSSASGLDYNEQFF.

CDR3 residues: CASSEDRNQPQHF. DNA of the CDR3: TGTGCCAGCAGCGAGGACAGAAATCAGCCCCAGCATTTT. The chain combines TRBV7-8 with TRBJ1-5; D is perhaps TRBD1 (6 bases). Trimming stripped 5 bases from V and 4 bases from J, with 9 bases between. Looked up from germline, CDR1 is SGHVS and CDR2 is FQNEAQ. The length of the CDR3 is 13 residues. The full variable domain, in which reference TRBV7-8 and TRBJ1-5 provide the parts outside the CDR3, is GAGVSQSPRYKVAKRGQDVALRCDPISGHVSLFWYQQALGQGPEFLTYFQNEAQLDKSGLPSDRFFAERPEGSVSTLKIQRTQQEDSAVYLCASSEDRNQPQHFGDGTRLSIL.

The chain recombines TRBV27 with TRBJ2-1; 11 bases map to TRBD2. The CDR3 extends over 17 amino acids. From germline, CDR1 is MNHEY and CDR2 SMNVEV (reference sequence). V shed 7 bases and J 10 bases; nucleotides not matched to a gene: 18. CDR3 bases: TGTGCCAGCACCCTCGAAGGTGGTGCTAGCGGGAGGCGCGAGCAGTTCTTC. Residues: CASTLEGGASGRREQFF.

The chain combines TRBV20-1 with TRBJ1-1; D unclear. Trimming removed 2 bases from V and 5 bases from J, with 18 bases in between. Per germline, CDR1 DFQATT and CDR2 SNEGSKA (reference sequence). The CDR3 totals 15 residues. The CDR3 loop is CSARRRAPRATEAFF. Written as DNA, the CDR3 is TGCAGTGCTAGAAGGCGCGCACCGCGGGCAACTGAAGCTTTCTTT.

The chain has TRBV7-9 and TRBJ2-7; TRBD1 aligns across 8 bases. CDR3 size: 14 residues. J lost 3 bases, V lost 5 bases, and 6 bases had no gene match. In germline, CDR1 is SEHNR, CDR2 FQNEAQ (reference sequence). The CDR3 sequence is CASSPRTGNYEQYF. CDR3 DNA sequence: TGTGCCAGCAGCCCGCGGACAGGGAACTACGAGCAGTACTTC.

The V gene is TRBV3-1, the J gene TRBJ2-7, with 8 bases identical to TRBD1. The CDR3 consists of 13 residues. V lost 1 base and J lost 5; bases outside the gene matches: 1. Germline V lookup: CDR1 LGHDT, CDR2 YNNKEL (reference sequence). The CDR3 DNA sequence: TGTGCCAGCAGCCAAGGGACAGGGAACGAGCAGTACTTC. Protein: CASSQGTGNEQYF.

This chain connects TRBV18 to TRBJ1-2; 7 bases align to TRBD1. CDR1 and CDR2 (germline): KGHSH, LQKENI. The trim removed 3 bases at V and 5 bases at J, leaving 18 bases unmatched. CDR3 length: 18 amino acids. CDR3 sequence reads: CASSPSLTASQGVYGYTF. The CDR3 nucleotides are TGTGCCAGCTCACCTTCCTTAACGGCCTCTCAGGGGGTGTATGGCTACACCTTC.

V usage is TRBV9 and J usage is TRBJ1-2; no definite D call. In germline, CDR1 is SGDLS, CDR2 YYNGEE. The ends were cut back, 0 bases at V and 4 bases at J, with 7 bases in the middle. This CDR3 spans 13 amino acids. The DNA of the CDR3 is TGTGCCAGCAGCGTAGAGTCGGGCTATGGCTACACCTTC. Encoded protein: CASSVESGYGYTF.

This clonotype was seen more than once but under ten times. CDR3 protein: CASKLAGGPGYEQYF. CDR3 nucleotide sequence: TGTGCCAGCAAACTAGCGGGAGGGCCAGGCTACGAGCAGTACTTC. The chain is built from TRBV6-2 or TRBV6-3 and TRBJ2-7, with 13 bases fitting TRBD2. V trimming: 7 bases; J trimming: 3 bases; junction bases outside the gene matches: 6. Germline CDR1 MNHEY, CDR2 SVGEGT. The CDR3 totals 15 residues.

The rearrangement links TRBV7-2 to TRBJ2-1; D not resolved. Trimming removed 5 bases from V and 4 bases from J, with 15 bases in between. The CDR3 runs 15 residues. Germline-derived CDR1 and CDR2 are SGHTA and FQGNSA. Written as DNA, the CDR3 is TGTGCCAGCAGCCCACTCCTCGGAGCATACAATGAGCAGTTCTTC. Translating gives CASSPLLGAYNEQFF.

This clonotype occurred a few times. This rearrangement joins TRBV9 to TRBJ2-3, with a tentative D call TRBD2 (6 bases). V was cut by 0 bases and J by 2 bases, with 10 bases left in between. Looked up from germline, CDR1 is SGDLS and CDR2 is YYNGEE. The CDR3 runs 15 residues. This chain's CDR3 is CASSVAGVFTDTQYF. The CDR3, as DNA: TGTGCCAGCAGCGTAGCGGGAGTGTTCACAGATACGCAGTATTTT. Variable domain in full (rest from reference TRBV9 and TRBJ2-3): DSGVTQTPKHLITATGQRVTLRCSPRSGDLSVYWYQQSLDQGLQFLIQYYNGEERAKGNILERFSAQQFPDLHSELNLSSLELGDSALYFCASSVAGVFTDTQYFGPGTRLTVL.

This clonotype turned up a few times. The CDR3 region has the DNA TGTGCCAGCAGCCAAGGACAGGGAACCTACAATGAGCAGTTCTTC. Its protein is CASSQGQGTYNEQFF. This rearrangement joins TRBV14 to TRBJ2-1, with TRBD1 matching 7 bases. The CDR3 contains 15 residues. Trimming took 1 base from V and 2 from J; bases not matched to a gene: 2. Germline loops: CDR1 SGHDN, CDR2 FVKESK.

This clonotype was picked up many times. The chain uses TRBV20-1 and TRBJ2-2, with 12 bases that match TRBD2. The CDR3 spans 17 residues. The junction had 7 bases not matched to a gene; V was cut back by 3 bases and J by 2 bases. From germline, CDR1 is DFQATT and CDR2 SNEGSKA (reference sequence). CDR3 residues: CSASAPGLAGNTGELFF. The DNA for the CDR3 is TGCAGTGCTAGTGCCCCGGGACTAGCGGGTAACACCGGGGAGCTGTTTTTT.

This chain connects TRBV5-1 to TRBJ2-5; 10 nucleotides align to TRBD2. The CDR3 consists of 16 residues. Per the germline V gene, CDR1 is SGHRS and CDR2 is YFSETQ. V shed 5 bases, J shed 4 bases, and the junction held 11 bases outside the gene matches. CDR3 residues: CASRASGGPQGETQYF. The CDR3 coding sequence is TGCGCCAGCAGGGCTAGCGGGGGACCTCAGGGAGAGACCCAGTACTTC.

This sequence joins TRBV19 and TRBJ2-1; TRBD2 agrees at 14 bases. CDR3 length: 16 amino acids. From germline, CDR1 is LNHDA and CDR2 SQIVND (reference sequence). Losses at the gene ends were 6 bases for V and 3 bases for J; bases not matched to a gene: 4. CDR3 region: CASRRGTSGGYNEQFF. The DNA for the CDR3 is TGTGCCAGTAGACGAGGGACTAGCGGGGGCTACAATGAGCAGTTCTTC.

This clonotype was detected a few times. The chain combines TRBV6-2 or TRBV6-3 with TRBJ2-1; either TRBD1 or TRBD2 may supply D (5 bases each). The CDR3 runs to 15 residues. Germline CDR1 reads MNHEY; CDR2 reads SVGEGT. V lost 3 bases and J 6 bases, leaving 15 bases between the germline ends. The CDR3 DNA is TGTGCCAGCAGTTATGGTGGGACCGGGCTCAATGAGCAGTTCTTC. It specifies CASSYGGTGLNEQFF.

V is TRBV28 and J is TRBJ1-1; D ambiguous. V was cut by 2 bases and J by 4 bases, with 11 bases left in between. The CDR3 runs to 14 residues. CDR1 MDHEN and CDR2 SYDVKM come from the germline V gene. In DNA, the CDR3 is TGTGCCAGCAGTTTAAGTCAAGGGATCACTGAAGCTTTCTTT. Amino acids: CASSLSQGITEAFF.

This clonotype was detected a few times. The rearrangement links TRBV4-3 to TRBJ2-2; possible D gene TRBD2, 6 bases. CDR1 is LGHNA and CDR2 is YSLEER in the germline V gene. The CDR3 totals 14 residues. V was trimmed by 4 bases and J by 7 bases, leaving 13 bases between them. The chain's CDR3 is CASSPINSGGELFF. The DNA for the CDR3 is TGCGCCAGCAGCCCCATTAATAGCGGCGGGGAGCTGTTTTTT.

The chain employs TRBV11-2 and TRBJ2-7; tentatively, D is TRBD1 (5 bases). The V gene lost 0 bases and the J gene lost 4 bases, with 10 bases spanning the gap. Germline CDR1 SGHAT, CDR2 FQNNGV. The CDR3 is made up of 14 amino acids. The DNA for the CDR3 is TGTGCCAGCAGCTTAGAGGGCAGGGTATACGAGCAGTACTTC. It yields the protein CASSLEGRVYEQYF.